Listed below are T cell receptor beta chains from one sample, sequenced in a study of identical twins. TCRdb recomputed calls from the 5' RACE reads with MiXCR, one row per CDR3 protein. The data contain roughly 1,500,000 distinct CDR3 sequences, roughly a third of them singletons. The sequenced sample consisted of cord blood. The source is a newborn girl in good health. CDR3s leave out the opening cysteine and the closing phenylalanine or tryptophan. Fields, in order: CDR3 length, V gene, clone size, CDR3 protein. Clone size, where shown, is once, few, many, or a class for clones that have expanded.

12 | TRBV27 | few | ASSVTSFYYEQY
9 | TRBV20-1 | few | SARDRAEAF
12 | TRBV30 | - | AWSRQGARTEAF
14 | TRBV20-1 | few | SFGLAGGHSYNEQF
15 | TRBV28 | many | ASSPGTSGMTTDTQY
13 | TRBV20-1 | few | SATRTLGPTDTQY
13 | TRBV20-1 | - | NARVSAGGRDTQY
13 | TRBV5-1 | - | ASSLHRQGTDTQY
11 | TRBV18 | - | ASLPGQNEKLF
12 | TRBV7-2 | - | ASSLKQANHEQY
14 | TRBV4-2 | many | ASSQGSLADYNEQF
14 | TRBV20-1 | few | SARDPLTGDNQPQH
12 | TRBV28 | few | ASTRLAGRNIQY
16 | TRBV14 | - | ASSQGLAGRLPYNEQF
16 | TRBV14 | few | ASSQGTSGRAPYNEQF
11 | TRBV6-1 | - | ASNRALSYEQY
12 | TRBV24-1 | - | ATSLEGGPNEQF
11 | TRBV18 | few | ASSWNRDYGYT
16 | TRBV5-1 | - | ASSPGPRLTSSYNEQF
15 | TRBV6-1 | - | ASDGTGGFWANEKLF
13 | TRBV20-1 | - | SAPPLAGGSDEQY
12 | TRBV9 | few | ASSEDFSYNEQF
12 | TRBV6-1 | few | ASNGWGTNEKLF
14 | TRBV12-3/TRBV12-4 | - | ASSLDLPKVGGEQY